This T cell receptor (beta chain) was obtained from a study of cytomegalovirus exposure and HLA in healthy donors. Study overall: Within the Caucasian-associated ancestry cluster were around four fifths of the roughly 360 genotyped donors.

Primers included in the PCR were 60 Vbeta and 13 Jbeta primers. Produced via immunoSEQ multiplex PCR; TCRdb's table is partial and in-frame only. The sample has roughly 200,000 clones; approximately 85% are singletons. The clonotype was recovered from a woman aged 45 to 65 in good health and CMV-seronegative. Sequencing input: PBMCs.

The CDR3 protein is CASSLIRPSGPNEQFF. CDR3 DNA: TGTGCCAGCAGTCTGATCCGCCCTAGCGGACCCAATGAGCAGTTCTTC. The gene calls are TRBV28 and TRBJ2-1; 7 bases line up with TRBD2. Germline trimming cut 5 bases from V and 6 bases from J; bases unmatched to any gene: 13. The V gene's germline CDR1 is MDHEN and CDR2 SYDVKM. The CDR3 is 16 amino acids.